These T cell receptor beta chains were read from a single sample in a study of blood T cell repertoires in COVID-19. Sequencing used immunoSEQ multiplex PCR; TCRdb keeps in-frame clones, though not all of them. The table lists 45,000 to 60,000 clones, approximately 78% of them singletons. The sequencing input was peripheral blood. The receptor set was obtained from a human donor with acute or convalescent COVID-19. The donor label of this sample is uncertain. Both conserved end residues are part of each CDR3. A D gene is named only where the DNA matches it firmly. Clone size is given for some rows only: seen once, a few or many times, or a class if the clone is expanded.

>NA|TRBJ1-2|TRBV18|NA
TGTGCCAGCTCACCAGAACCGCAGGGGACGGACTATGGCTACACCTTC
CASSPEPQGTDYGYTF
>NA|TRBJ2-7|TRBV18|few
TGTGCCAGCTCACCCCCACAGAGTCTTCACGAGCAGTACTTC
CASSPPQSLHEQYF
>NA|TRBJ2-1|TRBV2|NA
TGTGCCAGCAGGAACGGGCAGGGCACATACAATGAGCAGTTCTTC
CASRNGQGTYNEQFF
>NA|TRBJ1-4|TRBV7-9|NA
TGTGCCAGCAGCTTATCAGGGGACGAAAAACTGTTTTTT
CASSLSGDEKLFF
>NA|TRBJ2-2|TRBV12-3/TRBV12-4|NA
TGTGCCAGCAGTCAGGGTCCAGCCGGGGAGCTGTTTTTT
CASSQGPAGELFF
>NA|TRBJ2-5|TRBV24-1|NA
TGTGCCACCAGTGAATGGGGCGTAGAGACCCAGTACTTC
CATSEWGVETQYF
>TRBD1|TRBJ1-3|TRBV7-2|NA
TGTGCCAGCAGCTTACCGGGACAGGATGGAAACACCATATATTTT
CASSLPGQDGNTIYF
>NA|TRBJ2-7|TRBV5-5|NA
TGTGCCAGCAGCCTACGGACGGGAAGCTCCTACGAGCAGTACTTC
CASSLRTGSSYEQYF
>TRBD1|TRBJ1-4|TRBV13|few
TGTGCCAGCAGCTTCCGCCTCACAGGGGGAGGAGAAAAACTGTTTTTT
CASSFRLTGGGEKLFF
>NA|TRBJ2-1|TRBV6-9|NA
TGTGCCAGCAGTTCGAATGAGCAGTTCTTC
CASSSNEQFF
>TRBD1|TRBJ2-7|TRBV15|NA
TGTGCCACCAGCCCGCGGACAGGAGCCTACGAGCAGTACTTC
CATSPRTGAYEQYF
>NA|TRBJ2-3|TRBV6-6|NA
TGTGCCAGCCGACAGTCTGGCACAGATACGCAGTATTTT
CASRQSGTDTQYF
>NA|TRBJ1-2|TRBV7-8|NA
TGTGCCAGCAGCTTAGGCCGGGACACGAGGGGCTACACCTTC
CASSLGRDTRGYTF
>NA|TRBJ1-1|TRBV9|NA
TGTGCCAGCAGCACCAATGGGCCGAACACTGAAGCTTTCTTT
CASSTNGPNTEAFF
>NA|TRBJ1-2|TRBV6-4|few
TGTGCCAGCAGTTCCGGGGGAAGGGGATCCTATGGCTACACCTTC
CASSSGGRGSYGYTF
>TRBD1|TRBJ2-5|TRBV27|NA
TGTGCCACCAAGAAACAGGGGGGAGAGACCCAGTACTTC
CATKKQGGETQYF
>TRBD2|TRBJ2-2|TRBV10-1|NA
TGCGCCAGCAGCTCGACTAGCGGGTTATACACCGGGGAGCTGTTTTTT
CASSSTSGLYTGELFF
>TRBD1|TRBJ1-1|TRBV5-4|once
TGTGCCAGCAGCCTCAGGGGGCGCGAAGCTTTCTTT
CASSLRGREAFF
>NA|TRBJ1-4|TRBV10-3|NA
TGTGCCATCAGTGATGGTAACGTGCGCTCTCCTAATGAAAAACTGTTTTTT
CAISDGNVRSPNEKLFF
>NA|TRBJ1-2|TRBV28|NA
TGTGCCAGCAGCTCACAGGGATATGGCTACACCTTC
CASSSQGYGYTF
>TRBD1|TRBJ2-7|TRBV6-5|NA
TGTGCCAGCAGCAAACAGGGGGGCGAGCAGTACTTC
CASSKQGGEQYF
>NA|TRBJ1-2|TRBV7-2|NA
TGTGCCAGCAGCCCCAGGCTGGTGGGCTACACCTTC
CASSPRLVGYTF
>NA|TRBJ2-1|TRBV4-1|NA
TGCGCCAGCAGCCGAGTGGACCGAGACAGCTACAATGAGCAGTTCTTC
CASSRVDRDSYNEQFF
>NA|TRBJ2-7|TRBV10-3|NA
TGTGCCATCAGTGAAGGGGGCGGGGGGAATTCCTACGAGCAGTACTTC
CAISEGGGGNSYEQYF
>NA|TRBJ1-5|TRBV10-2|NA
TGCGCCAGCAGTGATCGGGAAAACCAGCATTTT
CASSDRENQHF
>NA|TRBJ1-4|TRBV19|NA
TGTGCCAGTAGTCTCACGGACAGCGTTAATGAAAAACTGTTTTTT
CASSLTDSVNEKLFF
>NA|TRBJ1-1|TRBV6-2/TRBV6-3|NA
TGTGCCAGCAGCCAACAGGCTACGGGGAACACTGAAGCTTTCTTT
CASSQQATGNTEAFF
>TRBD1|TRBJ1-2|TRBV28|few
TGTGCCAGCAGAGCCCCGGGACAGGGGCCCTATGGCTACACCTTC
CASRAPGQGPYGYTF
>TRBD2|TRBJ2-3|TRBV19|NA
TGTGCCAGTCGGGGACTAGCGGGATTTACGCAGTATTTT
CASRGLAGFTQYF
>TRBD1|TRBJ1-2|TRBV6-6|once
TGTGCCAGCAGTTCGCAACAGGGGAGGAACGGCTACACCTTC
CASSSQQGRNGYTF
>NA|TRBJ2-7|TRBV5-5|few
TGTGCCAGCTGCGGACAGTCGTACGAGCAGTACTTC
CASCGQSYEQYF
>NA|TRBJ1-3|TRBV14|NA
TGTGCCAGCAGCCAAGATGTCGGGTTCTCTGGAAACACCATATATTTT
CASSQDVGFSGNTIYF
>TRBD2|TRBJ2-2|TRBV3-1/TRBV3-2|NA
TGTGCCAGCACGGGTCTAGCGGGCACCGGGGAGCTGTTTTTT
CASTGLAGTGELFF
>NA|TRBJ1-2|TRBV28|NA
TGTGCCAGCAGTTTCTCCGACAGGCTCGGCTATGGCTACACCTTC
CASSFSDRLGYGYTF
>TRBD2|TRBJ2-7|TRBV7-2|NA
TGTGCCAGCAGCTTAGGGACTAGCGGGAGCGAGCAGTACTTC
CASSLGTSGSEQYF
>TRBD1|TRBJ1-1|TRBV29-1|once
TGCAGCACACACCGGGACAGTAATGTGAACACTGAAGCTTTCTTT
CSTHRDSNVNTEAFF
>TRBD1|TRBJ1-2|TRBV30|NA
TGTGCCTCCCGGGACAGACATGGCCACACCTTC
CASRDRHGHTF
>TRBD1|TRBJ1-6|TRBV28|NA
TGTGCCAGCAGACTAAGGACAGGGACCTATAATTCACCCCTCCACTTT
CASRLRTGTYNSPLHF
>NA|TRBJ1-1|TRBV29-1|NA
TGCAGCGTTGTAAGGGGCTTGGTTGAAGCTTTCTTT
CSVVRGLVEAFF
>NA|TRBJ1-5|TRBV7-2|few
TGTGCCAGCAGCTACCGGGACAATAATCAGCCCCAGCATTTT
CASSYRDNNQPQHF
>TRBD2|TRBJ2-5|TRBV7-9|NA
TGTGCCAGCAGCTTAAGGCTAGCGGTCCAAGAGACCCAGTACTTC
CASSLRLAVQETQYF
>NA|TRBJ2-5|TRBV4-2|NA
TGTGCCAGCAGCCAAGGGGCAGGCCAAGAGACCCAGTACTTC
CASSQGAGQETQYF
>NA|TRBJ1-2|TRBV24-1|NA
TGTGCCACCAGTGATTACGGAGTCTCTGGCTACACCTTC
CATSDYGVSGYTF
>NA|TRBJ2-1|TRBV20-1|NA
TGCAGTGCTAGTTTAATCTCCTACAATGAGCAGTTCTTC
CSASLISYNEQFF
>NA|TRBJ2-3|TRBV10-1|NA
TGCGCCAGCAGCCCAGGGGACGGCACAGATACGCAGTATTTT
CASSPGDGTDTQYF